This is a list of T cell receptor beta chains from one sample in a study of cytomegalovirus exposure and HLA in healthy donors. Assay used: immunoSEQ multiplex PCR; TCRdb lists only in-frame clones, some missing. The sample carries fewer than 180,000 clones, 55% to 80% recorded once. Sequencing was done on a sample of PBMCs. These receptors came from a woman aged 55-69 years in good health and CMV-seropositive. The CDR3 runs from the conserved cysteine through the conserved F or W. D genes are given only for firm matches. Not all rows give a size; the values are once, few, many and, for expanded clones, a class.

D gene: TRBD1; J gene: TRBJ2-3; V gene: TRBV5-3; clone size: -; CDR3 DNA: TGTGCCAGAAGCCTGGGACAGGTTGACCGCACAGATACGCAGTATTTT; CDR3 protein: CARSLGQVDRTDTQYF
D gene: -; J gene: TRBJ2-5; V gene: TRBV5-1; clone size: few; CDR3 DNA: TGCGCCAGCAGCTTGGAGGCCGGGGAAGGGACCCAGTACTTC; CDR3 protein: CASSLEAGEGTQYF
D gene: TRBD1; J gene: TRBJ1-2; V gene: TRBV9; clone size: -; CDR3 DNA: TGTGCCAGCAGCGTCGGACAGGGATCCTATGGCTACACCTTC; CDR3 protein: CASSVGQGSYGYTF
D gene: -; J gene: TRBJ2-7; V gene: TRBV7-9; clone size: -; CDR3 DNA: TGTGCCAGCAGCTCCGGGACTGGGACCTACGAGCAGTACTTC; CDR3 protein: CASSSGTGTYEQYF
D gene: -; J gene: TRBJ2-2; V gene: TRBV5-1; clone size: few; CDR3 DNA: TGCGCCAGTCGTACAGGGCCTAGTGGGGAGCTGTTTTTT; CDR3 protein: CASRTGPSGELFF
D gene: -; J gene: TRBJ2-2; V gene: TRBV5-6; clone size: -; CDR3 DNA: TGTGCCAGCAGCTTGGGTCGCAAGCCGACCGGGGAGCTGTTTTTT; CDR3 protein: CASSLGRKPTGELFF
D gene: -; J gene: TRBJ1-2; V gene: TRBV6-6; clone size: few; CDR3 DNA: TGTGCCAGCAGTCGCCGAGAAAGCAACTATGGCTACACCTTC; CDR3 protein: CASSRRESNYGYTF
D gene: -; J gene: TRBJ1-3; V gene: TRBV30; clone size: -; CDR3 DNA: TGTGCCTGGGTTGGGACACCTGGAAACACCATATATTTT; CDR3 protein: CAWVGTPGNTIYF
D gene: -; J gene: TRBJ1-3; V gene: TRBV19; clone size: few; CDR3 DNA: TGTGCCAGTATGCGAGACAACCATGGAAACACCATATATTTT; CDR3 protein: CASMRDNHGNTIYF
D gene: -; J gene: TRBJ2-1; V gene: TRBV6-6; clone size: -; CDR3 DNA: TGTGCCAGCAGTTACGCCCCCAGCTCCTACAATGAGCAGTTCTTC; CDR3 protein: CASSYAPSSYNEQFF
D gene: -; J gene: TRBJ1-1; V gene: TRBV2; clone size: -; CDR3 DNA: TGTGCCAGCAGTGGGATGTCAGGGGCGGGTACTGAAGCTTTCTTT; CDR3 protein: CASSGMSGAGTEAFF
D gene: -; J gene: TRBJ1-1; V gene: TRBV7-9; clone size: few; CDR3 DNA: TGTGCCAGCAGCCCCCCGGTCGGTTTGACTGAAGCTTTCTTT; CDR3 protein: CASSPPVGLTEAFF
D gene: -; J gene: TRBJ1-1; V gene: TRBV4-3; clone size: -; CDR3 DNA: TGCGCCAGCAGCCAAGATGGAGGCGCAGTGGGCACTGAAGCTTTCTTT; CDR3 protein: CASSQDGGAVGTEAFF
D gene: -; J gene: TRBJ2-1; V gene: TRBV6-5; clone size: -; CDR3 DNA: TGTGCCAGCAGTTACTATTCACAGGGCGGGTTCAATGAGCAGTTCTTC; CDR3 protein: CASSYYSQGGFNEQFF
D gene: -; J gene: TRBJ1-3; V gene: TRBV6-6; clone size: -; CDR3 DNA: TGTGCCAGCAATAGACAGTCCCCCCTCTCTGGAAACACCATATATTTT; CDR3 protein: CASNRQSPLSGNTIYF
D gene: -; J gene: TRBJ1-2; V gene: TRBV12-5; clone size: -; CDR3 DNA: TGTGCTAGTGGAGCGGACCTTGGCTATGGCTACACCTTC; CDR3 protein: CASGADLGYGYTF
D gene: TRBD2; J gene: TRBJ2-2; V gene: TRBV30; clone size: few; CDR3 DNA: TGTGCCTGGAGGCTCCGCGGACTAGCGGGAGCCGGGGAGCTGTTTTTT; CDR3 protein: CAWRLRGLAGAGELFF
D gene: -; J gene: TRBJ1-5; V gene: TRBV30; clone size: few; CDR3 DNA: TGTGCCTGGAGTGTACTTAGCAATCAGCCCCAGCATTTT; CDR3 protein: CAWSVLSNQPQHF
D gene: TRBD1; J gene: TRBJ1-1; V gene: TRBV19; clone size: few; CDR3 DNA: TGTGCCAGTAGTATAGCGGCAGGGGGAGAAGCTTTCTTT; CDR3 protein: CASSIAAGGEAFF
D gene: TRBD1; J gene: TRBJ2-3; V gene: TRBV7-2; clone size: -; CDR3 DNA: TGTGCCAGCAGCCCCCGGGCAGGGGGCAGCACAGATACGCAGTATTTT; CDR3 protein: CASSPRAGGSTDTQYF
D gene: -; J gene: TRBJ1-6; V gene: TRBV4-1; clone size: few; CDR3 DNA: TGCGCCAGCAGCCAAGAGGAGGGTTCACCCCTCCACTTT; CDR3 protein: CASSQEEGSPLHF
D gene: TRBD2; J gene: TRBJ2-5; V gene: TRBV5-1; clone size: -; CDR3 DNA: TGCGCCAGCAGCTGGGGAGGGTTGGAGACCCAGTACTTC; CDR3 protein: CASSWGGLETQYF
D gene: -; J gene: TRBJ2-7; V gene: TRBV6-5; clone size: -; CDR3 DNA: TGTGCCAGCAGTTCCCTCTACGAGCAGTACTTC; CDR3 protein: CASSSLYEQYF
D gene: TRBD2; J gene: TRBJ2-1; V gene: TRBV9; clone size: few; CDR3 DNA: TGTGCCAGCAGCGGCAGACTAGCGGGAGCCGGCTACAATGAGCAGTTCTTC; CDR3 protein: CASSGRLAGAGYNEQFF
D gene: TRBD2; J gene: TRBJ2-1; V gene: TRBV6-1; clone size: many; CDR3 DNA: TGTGCCAGCAGTGAAGCTAGCGGGGGGACCGATGAGCAGTTCTTC; CDR3 protein: CASSEASGGTDEQFF
D gene: TRBD1; J gene: TRBJ1-2; V gene: TRBV13; clone size: -; CDR3 DNA: TGTGCCAGCAGCCTGTTGGACAGGGGCGTGAATGGCTACACCTTC; CDR3 protein: CASSLLDRGVNGYTF
D gene: -; J gene: TRBJ1-4; V gene: TRBV5-3; clone size: few; CDR3 DNA: TGTGCCAGAAGCTTGTTGGGCCCCTTAGGTGAAAAACTGTTTTTT; CDR3 protein: CARSLLGPLGEKLFF
D gene: -; J gene: TRBJ1-1; V gene: TRBV28; clone size: -; CDR3 DNA: TGTGCCAGCAGTTTAAAATTCAGGGAGGTGAACACTGAAGCTTTCTTT; CDR3 protein: CASSLKFREVNTEAFF
D gene: -; J gene: TRBJ1-2; V gene: TRBV25-1; clone size: -; CDR3 DNA: TGTGCCAGCAGTCTTAACAGGGTGGATGGCTACACCTTC; CDR3 protein: CASSLNRVDGYTF
D gene: TRBD1; J gene: TRBJ1-1; V gene: TRBV18; clone size: -; CDR3 DNA: TGTGCCAGCTCACCGGGGACAGTAGGGAACACTGAAGCTTTCTTT; CDR3 protein: CASSPGTVGNTEAFF
D gene: TRBD2; J gene: TRBJ2-2; V gene: TRBV7-2; clone size: -; CDR3 DNA: TGTGCCAGCAGCTTAGATGGGGCGGGAGGGGCTAACACCGGGGAGCTGTTTTTT; CDR3 protein: CASSLDGAGGANTGELFF
D gene: TRBD2; J gene: TRBJ2-7; V gene: TRBV7-9; clone size: few; CDR3 DNA: TGTGCCAGCAGCGAAGCGACTAGCGGGAGGGAGGAGCAGTACTTC; CDR3 protein: CASSEATSGREEQYF
D gene: -; J gene: TRBJ2-7; V gene: TRBV2; clone size: -; CDR3 DNA: TGTGCCAGCAGTCAAGACAGGTACGAGCAGTACTTC; CDR3 protein: CASSQDRYEQYF
D gene: TRBD2; J gene: TRBJ2-1; V gene: TRBV7-7; clone size: -; CDR3 DNA: TGTGCCAGCAGCTTAGGGCTAGCGGGAACAAATGAGCAGTTCTTC; CDR3 protein: CASSLGLAGTNEQFF
D gene: -; J gene: TRBJ2-1; V gene: TRBV4-2; clone size: few; CDR3 DNA: TGTGCCAGCAGCTACGGGGAGAATGAGCAGTTCTTC; CDR3 protein: CASSYGENEQFF
D gene: -; J gene: TRBJ2-6; V gene: TRBV4-1; clone size: -; CDR3 DNA: TGCGCTACCGGCCCGGGCTCTGGGGCCAACGTCCTGACTTTC; CDR3 protein: CATGPGSGANVLTF
D gene: -; J gene: TRBJ2-7; V gene: TRBV27; clone size: -; CDR3 DNA: TGTGCCAGCAGTTCGGGACACTACGAGCAGTACTTC; CDR3 protein: CASSSGHYEQYF
D gene: -; J gene: TRBJ2-5; V gene: TRBV4-2; clone size: -; CDR3 DNA: TGTGCCAGCAGCCGGGGGAGAGGAGGGCAAGAGACCCAGTACTTC; CDR3 protein: CASSRGRGGQETQYF
D gene: TRBD2; J gene: TRBJ2-1; V gene: TRBV6-1; clone size: few; CDR3 DNA: TGTGCCAGCAGTGCGGAAAAGCGGGAACCCTACAATGAGCAGTTCTTC; CDR3 protein: CASSAEKREPYNEQFF
D gene: -; J gene: TRBJ1-4; V gene: TRBV7-9; clone size: -; CDR3 DNA: TGTGCCAGCAGCCCCTGGGGGGAGAATGAAAAACTGTTTTTT; CDR3 protein: CASSPWGENEKLFF